The next 27 T cell receptor beta chains were all read from a single sample in a study of blood T cell repertoires in COVID-19. This table comes from immunoSEQ multiplex PCR, and its TCRdb copy is limited to in-frame clones, with some not included. In the table there are 100,000 or so clones, approximately 85% of which are singletons. Sequences were obtained from peripheral blood. Source of these receptors: an older woman with acute or convalescent COVID-19.

The rearrangement links TRBV9 to TRBJ2-3; 14 positions match TRBD2. The V gene's germline CDR1 is SGDLS and CDR2 YYNGEE. The ends lost 0 bases at V and 3 bases at J; junction bases unmatched: 0. The CDR3 is 16 amino acids. The CDR3 protein is CASSVGLAGGTDTQYF. As DNA, the CDR3 is TGTGCCAGCAGCGTAGGACTAGCGGGAGGGACAGATACGCAGTATTTT. The entire variable domain, with the rest obtained from reference TRBV9 and TRBJ2-3, is as follows: DSGVTQTPKHLITATGQRVTLRCSPRSGDLSVYWYQQSLDQGLQFLIQYYNGEERAKGNILERFSAQQFPDLHSELNLSSLELGDSALYFCASSVGLAGGTDTQYFGPGTRLTVL.

V gene TRBV29-1 combines with J gene TRBJ2-3, with 8 bases fitting TRBD1. After removal of 4 bases from V and 5 bases from J, the junction contained 2 bases not matched to a gene. CDR1 is SQVTM and CDR2 is ANQGSEA in the germline V gene. The CDR3 runs 12 residues. In nucleotides, the CDR3 is TGCAGCGTTGCAGGGGGCAGAGATACGCAGTATTTT. Encoded protein: CSVAGGRDTQYF.

On this clone itself: Other nucleotide sequences from this sample produce the same CDR3. The chain has TRBV5-1 and TRBJ1-1; 12 bases agree with TRBD1. This CDR3 has 16 amino acids. Trimming cost V 2 bases and J 0 bases; bases outside gene matches: 2. Germline V gives CDR1 SGHRS, CDR2 YFSETQ. The CDR3 nucleotides read TGCGCCAGCAGCTTTGGGACAGGGGGCCTGAACACTGAAGCTTTCTTT. Amino acids: CASSFGTGGLNTEAFF.

The DNA for the CDR3 is TGTGCCAGCAGTTCCCGGAGATACCCCTATGGCTACACCTTC. Amino acid sequence: CASSSRRYPYGYTF. The chain links TRBV28 to TRBJ1-2; no reliable D call. V lost 4 bases and J lost 4, with 13 bases in between. From germline, CDR1 is MDHEN and CDR2 SYDVKM. This CDR3 has 14 residues.

The J gene is TRBJ1-1, the V gene TRBV7-2, with 8 bases matching TRBD1. V was clipped by 5 bases and J by 0 bases; unmatched bases: 5. The CDR3 has 15 amino acids. Germline V CDR1 and CDR2: SGHTA, FQGNSA. The DNA for the CDR3 is TGTGCCAGCAGCGCTGGACAGGGACTGAACACTGAAGCTTTCTTT. This sequence encodes CASSAGQGLNTEAFF.

The gene calls are TRBV28 and TRBJ2-7; 7 bases agree with TRBD2. Germline V gives CDR1 MDHEN, CDR2 SYDVKM. The CDR3 totals 15 residues. V was clipped by 4 bases and J by 4 bases; unmatched bases: 10. This chain's CDR3 is CASSSSGGGRYEQYF. DNA of the CDR3: TGTGCCAGCAGTTCCTCGGGCGGGGGAAGATACGAGCAGTACTTC.

As DNA, the CDR3 is TGTGCCAGCAGCCTACTTCAGGGGGGCTACAATGAGCAGTTCTTC. Amino acid sequence: CASSLLQGGYNEQFF. This rearrangement joins TRBV6-6 to TRBJ2-1, with D possibly TRBD1 on 7 matching bases. The CDR3 runs 15 residues. Trimming pared 6 bases from V and 3 bases from J, leaving 15 bases between. Germline CDR1 MNHNY, CDR2 SVGAGI (reference sequence).

This chain links TRBV5-1 with TRBJ2-1; TRBD1 matches 8 bases. Germline assignment: CDR1 SGHRS and CDR2 YFSETQ. J gave up 6 bases and V 4 bases, and 3 bases lay outside the gene matches. CDR3 length: 13 residues. The CDR3 spells CASSGQGFNEQFF. For the CDR3, the DNA is TGCGCCAGCAGCGGACAGGGTTTCAATGAGCAGTTCTTC. The variable domain in full, with the rest retrieved from reference TRBV5-1 and TRBJ2-1, is KAGVTQTPRYLIKTRGQQVTLSCSPISGHRSVSWYQQTPGQGLQFLFEYFSETQRNKGNFPGRFSGRQFSNSRSEMNVSTLELGDSALYLCASSGQGFNEQFFGPGTRLTVL.

This rearrangement joins TRBV28 to TRBJ2-1, with 8 bases that match TRBD2. J gave up 1 base and V 3 bases, and 2 bases lay outside the gene matches. The CDR3 contains 15 residues. Per the germline V gene, CDR1 is MDHEN and CDR2 is SYDVKM. This chain's CDR3 is CASSFLAGSYNEQFF. The CDR3 coding sequence is TGTGCCAGCAGTTTCCTAGCGGGTTCCTACAATGAGCAGTTCTTC.

The rearrangement links TRBV7-6 to TRBJ2-1; TRBD2 aligns across 14 bases. CDR1 and CDR2 from the germline V gene are SGHVS and FNYEAQ. J was trimmed by 9 bases and V by 6 bases; bases with no gene match: 7. CDR3 length: 15 amino acids. DNA for the CDR3: TGTGCCAGCAGAAAAAGACTAGCGGGAGGGGGTGAGCAGTTCTTC. It translates to CASRKRLAGGGEQFF.

The V call is TRBV5-1, the J call TRBJ2-1; 12 bases align to TRBD2. The length of the CDR3 is 14 residues. In germline, CDR1 is SGHRS, CDR2 YFSETQ. The V gene end was trimmed by 3 bases and the J gene end by 9 bases; junction bases not matched to a gene: 4. CDR3 region: CASSSPGLAGEQFF. The DNA for the CDR3 is TGCGCCAGCAGCTCACCGGGACTAGCGGGTGAGCAGTTCTTC.

The genes are TRBV7-8 and TRBJ2-1; 10 bases agree with TRBD2. This CDR3 is 15 amino acids long. The germline CDR1 and CDR2 sequences are SGHVS and FQNEAQ. J gave up 5 bases and V 5 bases, and 6 bases lay outside the gene matches. CDR3: CASSPQREGDNEQFF. For the CDR3, the DNA is TGTGCCAGCAGCCCCCAGCGGGAGGGGGACAATGAGCAGTTCTTC. Based on the CDR3 plus reference TRBV7-8 and TRBJ2-1, the full variable domain is GAGVSQSPRYKVAKRGQDVALRCDPISGHVSLFWYQQALGQGPEFLTYFQNEAQLDKSGLPSDRFFAERPEGSVSTLKIQRTQQEDSAVYLCASSPQREGDNEQFFGPGTRLTVL.

This CDR3 reads CASSQQGAVDTEAFF. The CDR3 coding sequence is TGCGCCAGCAGCCAACAGGGGGCCGTGGACACTGAAGCTTTCTTT. The chain couples TRBV5-1 to TRBJ1-1; TRBD1 matches at 9 bases. CDR1 and CDR2 from the germline V gene are SGHRS and YFSETQ. V lost 4 bases to trimming and J lost 3 bases; unmatched junction nucleotides: 7. This CDR3 contains 15 residues.

The rearrangement joins TRBV18 to TRBJ2-7; maybe TRBD1 (6 bases). CDR3 length: 17 residues. V was clipped by 3 bases and J by 5 bases, with 23 bases between them. In germline, CDR1 is KGHSH, CDR2 LQKENI. The CDR3 spells CASSPEAPQGPSHEQYF. For the CDR3, the DNA is TGTGCCAGCTCACCCGAGGCCCCACAGGGACCCAGCCACGAGCAGTACTTC. Using reference TRBV18 and TRBJ2-7 for the parts outside the CDR3, the full variable domain is NAGVMQNPRHLVRRRGQEARLRCSPMKGHSHVYWYRQLPEEGLKFMVYLQKENIIDESGMPKERFSAEFPKEGPSILRIQQVVRGDSAAYFCASSPEAPQGPSHEQYFGPGTRLTVT.

This clone was seen a single time. This chain uses TRBV4-1 with TRBJ2-1; D is perhaps TRBD1 (5 bases). The germline CDR1 and CDR2 sequences are MGHRA and YSYEKL. V was pared by 3 bases and J by 0 bases, with 12 bases between. The CDR3 loop spans 16 amino acids. This CDR3 reads CASSQVGRASYNEQFF. The CDR3 DNA is TGCGCCAGCAGCCAGGTTGGCAGGGCCTCCTACAATGAGCAGTTCTTC.

A few counts support this clone. This chain links TRBV6-1 with TRBJ2-3; D uncertain. The CDR3 is 11 residues long. Germline V CDR1 and CDR2: MNHNS, SASEGT. Trimming stripped 3 bases from V and 5 bases from J, with 3 bases between. The CDR3 region has the DNA TGTGCCAGCAGTGACGGAGATACGCAGTATTTT. This translates into CASSDGDTQYF.

The CDR3 reads CASTSFVEGAFF. The CDR3 DNA is TGTGCCAGCACATCTTTCGTAGAGGGAGCTTTCTTT. This rearrangement joins TRBV28 to TRBJ1-1; D gene unclear. CDR1 MDHEN and CDR2 SYDVKM come from the germline V gene. Deletions cut 7 bases from V and 10 bases from J, with 16 bases between. This CDR3 is built from 12 residues.

The chain joins TRBV18 to TRBJ2-3, with 7 bases fitting TRBD2. CDR1 is KGHSH, CDR2 LQKENI, per germline. V trimming: 3 bases; J trimming: 6 bases; junction bases outside the gene matches: 9. This CDR3 has 15 residues. This CDR3 is CASSPGPGRRDTQYF. The DNA for the CDR3 is TGTGCCAGCTCACCCGGTCCCGGGAGGAGGGATACGCAGTATTTT. Complete variable domain (other parts from reference TRBV18 and TRBJ2-3): NAGVMQNPRHLVRRRGQEARLRCSPMKGHSHVYWYRQLPEEGLKFMVYLQKENIIDESGMPKERFSAEFPKEGPSILRIQQVVRGDSAAYFCASSPGPGRRDTQYFGPGTRLTVL.

The rearrangement links TRBV7-2 to TRBJ1-1; perhaps TRBD1 as D (5 bases). The V gene's germline CDR1 is SGHTA and CDR2 FQGNSA. The CDR3 is made up of 14 amino acids. V was pared by 6 bases and J by 12 bases, with 23 bases between. The CDR3 coding sequence is TGTGCCAGCAGGAAGACGGGGGGAGCGGGTTTGTCTTTCTTT. Translating it yields CASRKTGGAGLSFF.

This clone was detected only a few times. One junction end disagrees with the germline gene, perhaps due to a read error. The CDR3 loop is CASSQVGQVDF. Written as DNA, the CDR3 is TGTGCCAGCAGCCAAGTCGGCCAGGTGGACTTC. This rearrangement joins TRBV14 to TRBJ1-2; D gene unclear. Germline CDR1 SGHDN, CDR2 FVKESK. The CDR3 totals 11 residues.

This rearrangement joins TRBV13 to TRBJ2-7; the match to TRBD2 covers 7 bases. V lost 1 base and J lost 7; bases outside the gene matches: 10. Germline CDR1 reads PRHDT; CDR2 reads FYEKMQ (reference sequence). CDR3 length: 15 amino acids. CDR3 protein: CASSLELARTSEQYF. The CDR3 DNA is TGTGCCAGCAGCTTAGAACTAGCGAGGACTTCAGAGCAGTACTTC.

Here the CDR3 reads CASSWGLAGRDEQFF. The CDR3 DNA reads TGTGCCAGCAGCTGGGGACTAGCGGGTCGGGATGAGCAGTTCTTC. V is TRBV7-2 and J is TRBJ2-1, with TRBD2 identical over 12 bases. CDR1 and CDR2 (germline): SGHTA, FQGNSA. The ends lost 4 bases at V and 8 bases at J; junction bases unmatched: 6. CDR3 length: 15 amino acids.

In its sample, this clone was seen many times. The V and J genes are TRBV5-1 and TRBJ2-7; maybe TRBD2 (6 bases). The V gene lost 0 bases and the J gene lost 4 bases, with 11 bases spanning the gap. Germline V gene sequence: CDR1 SGHRS, CDR2 YFSETQ. The CDR3 is 14 amino acids. The CDR3 loop is CASSLAGEGYEQYF. The CDR3 region has the DNA TGCGCCAGCAGCTTGGCGGGAGAGGGGTACGAGCAGTACTTC.

The chain has TRBV24-1 and TRBJ2-3; a weak D match, TRBD1 (6 bases). The CDR3 sequence is 16 residues long. Germline V gene sequence: CDR1 KGHDR, CDR2 SFDVKD. V lost 3 bases, J lost 2 bases, and 14 bases lay in between. The CDR3 DNA reads TGTGCCACCAGTGATCTTAAGGGGGTTATCACAGATACGCAGTATTTT. Its protein is CATSDLKGVITDTQYF.

This chain joins TRBV30 and TRBJ2-1; 8 bases are shared with TRBD1. The J segment lost 2 bases and the V segment lost 8 bases, leaving 11 bases of the junction unmatched. The V gene's germline CDR1 is GTSNPN and CDR2 SVGIG (reference sequence). The CDR3 consists of 15 residues. CDR3 bases: TGTGCCGGGACAGGTAGCGAGGTTCCCTACAATGAGCAGTTCTTC. It codes for CAGTGSEVPYNEQFF. The full variable domain, in which reference TRBV30 and TRBJ2-1 provide the parts outside the CDR3, is SQTIHQWPATLVQPVGSPLSLECTVEGTSNPNLYWYRQAAGRGLQLLFYSVGIGQISSEVPQNLSASRPQDRQFILSSKKLLLSDSGFYLCAGTGSEVPYNEQFFGPGTRLTVL.

The chain recombines TRBV7-3 with TRBJ2-1; 7 positions match TRBD1. V gave up 3 bases and J gave up 10 bases; unmatched junction bases: 6. There are 13 residues in the CDR3. Germline CDR1 reads SGHTA; CDR2 reads FQGTGA. CDR3 sequence (DNA): TGTGCCAGCAGCTTGGGGACAGACGGGGAGCAGTTCTTC. Its translation is CASSLGTDGEQFF.

The rearrangement links TRBV7-3 to TRBJ1-5, with 7 bases aligning to TRBD1. V dropped 5 bases and J dropped 7; count of bases not matched to a gene: 5. This CDR3 contains 13 residues. Germline V gene data show CDR1 as SGHTA and CDR2 as FQGTGA. CDR3 in DNA: TGTGCCAGCAGCCCCGACAGGGTACAGCCCCAGCATTTT. Protein: CASSPDRVQPQHF.